This T cell receptor beta chain is drawn from a study of Tregs in tolerant kidney transplant recipients. Study-level points and caveats: No direct test of biological reproducibility was done here.

As for this clone: Antigen: not known.

The CDR3 is made up of 15 amino acids. From germline, CDR1 is SGHTA and CDR2 FQGTGA. V dropped 5 bases and J dropped 5; count of bases not matched to a gene: 9. Using immunoSEQ multiplex PCR, the repertoire was profiled, and TCRdb retains in-frame clones only, with some absent. The table lists some 65,000 clones, 84% of them singletons, with about 4% in the top ten. The sequenced material came from CD4+ T cells from blood. This chain connects TRBV7-3 to TRBJ2-1, with TRBD1 identical over 7 bases. The sequence derives from a human donor in good health. The DNA for the CDR3 is TGTGCCAGCAGCCAGACAGGGCCTACCAACAATGAGCAGTTCTTC. Protein: CASSQTGPTNNEQFF.